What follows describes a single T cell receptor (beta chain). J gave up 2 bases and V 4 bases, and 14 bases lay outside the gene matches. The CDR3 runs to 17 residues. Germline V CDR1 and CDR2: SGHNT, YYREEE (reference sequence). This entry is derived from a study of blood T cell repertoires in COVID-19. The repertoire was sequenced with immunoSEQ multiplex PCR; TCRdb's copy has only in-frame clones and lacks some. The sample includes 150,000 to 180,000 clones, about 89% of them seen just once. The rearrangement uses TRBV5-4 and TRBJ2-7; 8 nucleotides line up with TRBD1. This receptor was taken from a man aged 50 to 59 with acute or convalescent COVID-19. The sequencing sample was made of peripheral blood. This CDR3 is CASSQDSSHRGAYEQYF. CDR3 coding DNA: TGTGCCAGCAGCCAGGACTCTTCACACAGGGGGGCCTACGAGCAGTACTTC.